One T cell receptor beta chain is described in this entry. The junction differs from germline at one of its ends, possibly a read error. This record comes from a study of blood T cell repertoires in COVID-19. The overall study: Acute and convalescent COVID-19 specimens originated in the United States, Italy and Spain. Nucleic acid was either cDNA or gDNA, and it came from T cells, B-cell-depleted T cells, or PBMCs.

Source study methods: Amplified reference gene primers provided the basis for estimating nucleated cell counts. Data came from immunoSEQ multiplex PCR; TCRdb stores just in-frame clones and leaves some out. V, J and clone size are taken as reported in that table, and D and trimming were inferred from the DNA itself. The sample holds tens of thousands of clones, about 89% seen once. This sequence originates from a man in his sixties or seventies with active or convalescent COVID-19. The specimen sequenced was peripheral blood.

CDR3 sequence reads: CASSRGVGGWETQYF. DNA for the CDR3: TGTGCTAGCAGCCGTGGGGTAGGGGGATGGGAGACCCAGTACTTC. The chain is built from TRBV7-7 and TRBJ2-5; tentative D call: TRBD1 (6 bases). Germline values: CDR1 SSHAT, CDR2 FNYEAQ (reference sequence). This CDR3 comprises 15 residues.